This T cell receptor (beta chain) was sequenced for a study of T cells in Graves' hyperthyroidism and ophthalmopathy. Amplified TCR beta CDR3 regions came from RNA transcripts. Using the HTBI primer set, a first-round RT-PCR was run on the TCR CDR3. In TCRdb, the multiplex PCR reads were re-called with MiXCR into one record per CDR3 protein. The sample carries under 350,000 distinct CDR3 sequences, 21% recorded once. This clonotype appeared once. This CDR3 is 14 amino acids long. The V gene lost 6 bases and the J gene lost 5 bases, with 11 bases spanning the gap. The V gene's germline CDR1 is MDHEN and CDR2 SYDVKM.

This TCR came from a woman in her fifties or sixties with Graves' hyperthyroidism. J is TRBJ1-6 and V is TRBV28, with TRBD1 as a possible D gene (5 bases). The sequenced material came from blood. CDR3 nucleotides: TGTGCCAGCAGCAAACCGGGACATAATTCACCCCTCCACTTT. Protein: CASSKPGHNSPLHF. Filled out from reference TRBV28 and TRBJ1-6, the complete variable domain reads DVKVTQSSRYLVKRTGEKVFLECVQDMDHENMFWYRQDPGLGLRLIYFSYDVKMKEKGDIPEGYSVSREKKERFSLILESASTNQTSMYLCASSKPGHNSPLHFGNGTRLTVT.